The clone carrying this T cell receptor beta chain has just a few counts. The antigen is not known. This specimen comes from a study of cytomegalovirus exposure and HLA in healthy donors. Broader study findings: According to reports, the classifier identified cytomegalovirus status with high specificity and sensitivity.

Profiling relied on immunoSEQ multiplex PCR, and the TCRdb table lists in-frame clones only, not all of them. In the table there are over 150,000 clones, 65% to 90% of which are singletons. What was sequenced was PBMCs. This TCR was sampled from a woman under 40 in good health and CMV-seropositive.

Here the CDR3 DNA reads TGTGCCAGCAGTCTCGTGGCCCAAGAGCAGTACTTC. Its protein product is CASSLVAQEQYF. The chain couples TRBV28 to TRBJ2-7; D gene ambiguous. Germline V gives CDR1 MDHEN, CDR2 SYDVKM. Trimming cost V 5 bases and J 7 bases, with 12 bases left between them. The CDR3 runs to 12 residues.